A single sample gave rise to the 20 T cell receptor beta chains below, sequenced in a study of blood T cell repertoires in COVID-19. TCRdb's copy holds only in-frame clones and misses some; the assay was immunoSEQ multiplex PCR. The repertoire holds some 200,000 clones, with approximately 92% as singletons. The specimen sequenced was peripheral blood. The receptors were sampled from a man over 45 with acute or convalescent COVID-19.

The chain has TRBV6-2 or TRBV6-3 and TRBJ1-5; D is uncertain. The CDR3 is made up of 13 amino acids. V dropped 4 bases and J dropped 14 bases, with 18 bases sitting between them. Per the germline V gene, CDR1 is MNHEY and CDR2 is SVGEGT. CDR3 residues: CASSWDPGSRKHF. In DNA, the CDR3 is TGTGCCAGCAGTTGGGATCCGGGGTCAAGGAAGCATTTT.

The rearrangement links TRBV28 to TRBJ1-5, with D hard to call. V was clipped by 7 bases and J by 0 bases, with 13 bases between them. Germline assignment: CDR1 MDHEN and CDR2 SYDVKM. CDR3 length: 15 residues. CDR3 residues: CASNGRGNSNQPQHF. DNA of the CDR3: TGTGCCAGCAACGGGCGGGGTAATAGCAATCAGCCCCAGCATTTT.

This rearrangement joins TRBV18 to TRBJ2-1; 12 bases line up with TRBD2. The CDR3 is 15 residues long. Germline CDR1 is KGHSH and CDR2 is LQKENI. After removal of 2 bases from V and 9 bases from J, the junction contained 5 bases not matched to a gene. CDR3 DNA sequence: TGTGCCAGCTCACCATCTAGCGGGGGGGCAGGTGAGCAGTTCTTC. It codes for CASSPSSGGAGEQFF.

J is TRBJ2-7 and V is TRBV10-3; TRBD2 agrees at 7 bases. Germline V gene data show CDR1 as ENHRY and CDR2 as SYGVKD. Trimming removed 3 bases from V and 0 bases from J; junction bases left unmatched: 5. The CDR3 has 15 residues. DNA of the CDR3: TGTGCCATCAGTGATGGCGGGAGTAGCTCCTACGAGCAGTACTTC. Protein sequence: CAISDGGSSSYEQYF.

J is TRBJ1-4 and V is TRBV28; D gene ambiguous. Germline CDR1 reads MDHEN; CDR2 reads SYDVKM. This CDR3 is built from 16 residues. Trimming took 2 bases from V and 0 from J, leaving 10 bases between them. The CDR3 region has the DNA TGTGCCAGCAGTTTACGGGGTGGTGCAACTAATGAAAAACTGTTTTTT. Translation gives CASSLRGGATNEKLFF.

This clone has only one observation. The rearrangement links TRBV7-9 to TRBJ2-3; 13 nucleotides line up with TRBD2. The CDR3 sequence is 17 residues long. Trimming at V came to 5 bases and at J to 2 bases, leaving 7 bases not matched to a gene. Germline V gene lookup returns CDR1 SEHNR and CDR2 FQNEAQ (reference sequence). This chain's CDR3 is CASSPWTSGRTTDTQYF. For the CDR3, the DNA is TGTGCCAGCAGCCCATGGACTAGCGGGAGAACCACAGATACGCAGTATTTT.

The J gene is TRBJ2-2, the V gene TRBV2; no clear D. CDR1 and CDR2 from the germline V gene are SNHLY and FYNNEI. This CDR3 region has 14 residues. V was pared by 7 bases and J by 1 base, with 10 bases between. In nucleotides, the CDR3 is TGTGCCAGCAAGGCGGATTTGAACACCGGGGAGCTGTTTTTT. Translated: CASKADLNTGELFF.

DNA for the CDR3: TGCAGCGTATCTAGCGCCCCCACAGATACGCAGTATTTT. It encodes CSVSSAPTDTQYF. The rearrangement joins TRBV29-1 to TRBJ2-3; perhaps TRBD2 as D (6 bases). Germline values: CDR1 SQVTM, CDR2 ANQGSEA. V gave up 6 bases and J gave up 2 bases, with 12 bases separating them. This CDR3 is built from 13 residues.

This chain uses TRBV6-6 with TRBJ1-6, with D unclear. The CDR3 is 12 amino acids. V dropped 5 bases and J dropped 13 bases, with 12 bases sitting between them. Germline assignment: CDR1 MNHNY and CDR2 SVGAGI (reference sequence). CDR3 protein: CASSIGLRPLHF. The CDR3 nucleotides read TGTGCCAGCAGTATTGGGTTGCGGCCCCTCCACTTT.

This clone was seen only once. The J gene is TRBJ1-4, the V gene TRBV19; D gene ambiguous. The CDR3 is 12 amino acids. Deletions cut 6 bases from V and 8 bases from J, with 10 bases between. CDR1 is LNHDA, CDR2 SQIVND, per germline (reference sequence). CDR3 sequence reads: CASRRQEEKLFF. The CDR3 nucleotides are TGTGCCAGTAGACGCCAGGAAGAAAAACTGTTTTTT.

The CDR3 DNA follows: TGTGCCAGCAGTCAGCTAGCGGAGTCCCAAGAGACCCAGTACTTC. This translates into CASSQLAESQETQYF. The chain is built from TRBV5-4 and TRBJ2-5, with 7 bases identical to TRBD2. This CDR3 comprises 15 residues. V shed 5 bases and J 1 base; nucleotides not matched to a gene: 8. Germline values: CDR1 SGHNT, CDR2 YYREEE (reference sequence).

This clone was picked up one time. This sequence joins TRBV10-3 and TRBJ2-6; 7 nucleotides align to TRBD2. Unmatched junction bases numbered 15, after V lost 10 bases and J lost 0 bases. Germline CDR1 and CDR2: ENHRY and SYGVKD. The CDR3 totals 18 residues. CDR3 amino acids: CATNPRASGPSGANVLTF. The DNA of the CDR3 is TGTGCCACCAACCCCCGGGCTAGCGGTCCCTCTGGGGCCAACGTCCTGACTTTC.

The chain employs TRBV4-1 and TRBJ1-4; TRBD1 might be the D (6 bases). Germline V gene sequence: CDR1 MGHRA, CDR2 YSYEKL. This CDR3 region has 15 residues. Trimming removed 2 bases at V and 5 bases at J, with 12 bases between. CDR3 bases: TGCGCCAGCAGCCAACCCGGACAGAGCAATGAAAAACTGTTTTTT. Translation: CASSQPGQSNEKLFF.

The gene calls are TRBV5-1 and TRBJ2-3, with 8 bases fitting TRBD2. Germline values: CDR1 SGHRS, CDR2 YFSETQ. V trimming: 1 base; J trimming: 6 bases; junction bases outside the gene matches: 4. The CDR3 loop spans 14 amino acids. The CDR3 loop reads CASSLNLAGDTQYF. The CDR3 DNA reads TGCGCCAGCAGCTTGAACCTAGCGGGCGATACGCAGTATTTT.

The CDR3 sequence is CASSGGGEQFF. CDR3 DNA sequence: TGTGCCAGCAGCGGCGGGGGTGAGCAGTTCTTC. The genes are TRBV7-3 and TRBJ2-1, with 7 bases matching TRBD2. The V segment lost 5 bases and the J segment 9 bases; nucleotides outside the gene matches: 1. The CDR3 loop spans 11 amino acids. In germline, CDR1 is SGHTA, CDR2 FQGTGA.

The V and J genes are TRBV11-2 and TRBJ1-2; no clear D. The CDR3 length is 12 residues. Trimming removed 0 bases from V and 8 bases from J, with 7 bases in between. CDR1 SGHAT and CDR2 FQNNGV come from the germline V gene. CDR3 DNA: TGTGCCAGCAGCTTAGAGGCGGGGGGCTACACCTTC. It is translated as CASSLEAGGYTF.

This sequence joins TRBV6-5 and TRBJ2-3; TRBD1 matches at 7 bases. V trimming: 8 bases; J trimming: 2 bases; junction bases outside the gene matches: 7. Germline CDR1 MNHEY, CDR2 SVGAGI. The CDR3 runs 14 residues. CDR3 bases: TGTGCCAGCGGACGACAGGGCCTCACAGATACGCAGTATTTT. It yields the protein CASGRQGLTDTQYF.

This clone has just one count. The genes are TRBV20-1 and TRBJ2-1; TRBD2 agrees at 12 bases. The length of the CDR3 is 14 residues. V was clipped by 3 bases and J by 4 bases; unmatched bases: 1. CDR1 is DFQATT and CDR2 is SNEGSKA in the germline V gene (reference sequence). CDR3 in DNA: TGCAGTGCTAGTACTAGCGGGGGGTACAATGAGCAGTTCTTC. Translated, it gives CSASTSGGYNEQFF.

The rearrangement joins TRBV13 to TRBJ2-3, with D possibly being TRBD2 (7 bases). The germline V and J ends were trimmed by 1 base and 1 base, with 15 bases remaining between them. This CDR3 region has 17 residues. From germline, CDR1 is PRHDT and CDR2 FYEKMQ (reference sequence). The CDR3: CASSLVRGGPRTDTQYF. CDR3 coding DNA: TGTGCCAGCAGCTTAGTTCGCGGGGGCCCTCGCACAGATACGCAGTATTTT.

This chain links TRBV24-1 with TRBJ2-1; perhaps TRBD2 as D (7 bases). The V end lost 4 bases, the J end lost 4 bases, and 22 bases lay between the germline ends. CDR3 length: 18 residues. Germline CDR1 and CDR2: KGHDR and SFDVKD. For the CDR3, the DNA is TGTGCCACCAGTGACCGGAGGTTTCGGGGGGCCGGATACAATGAGCAGTTCTTC. Amino acid sequence: CATSDRRFRGAGYNEQFF.